This entry features one T cell receptor (beta chain) sequence. The antigen is undetermined. This CDR3 spans 14 amino acids. Trimming cost V 6 bases and J 9 bases, with 18 bases left between them. Germline V CDR1 and CDR2: WSHSY, SAAADI. TCRdb's copy holds only in-frame clones and misses some; the assay was immunoSEQ multiplex PCR. The profile shows tens of thousands of clones, 80% to 85% of them singletons. The data derive from a study of cytomegalovirus exposure and HLA in healthy donors. The study, taken as a whole, reports: There were a few CMV-associated chains whose specificity for CMV antigens was confirmed in vitro. Listed as cytomegalovirus-associated were 164 TCR beta chains. A later analysis found first-cohort TCR clusters tended to co-occur in the 100 to 150 validation repertoires. Rarity held for most TCR sequences, but there were some public TCRs that occurred in many donors.

This chain uses TRBV10-2 with TRBJ1-5; TRBD1 is a possible D gene (6 bases). Material for sequencing was PBMCs. The source is a young woman in good health and CMV-seropositive. The CDR3 DNA reads TGCGCCAGCAGCCTCGAACAGGGAGCAGCGCCCCAGCATTTT. It specifies CASSLEQGAAPQHF.